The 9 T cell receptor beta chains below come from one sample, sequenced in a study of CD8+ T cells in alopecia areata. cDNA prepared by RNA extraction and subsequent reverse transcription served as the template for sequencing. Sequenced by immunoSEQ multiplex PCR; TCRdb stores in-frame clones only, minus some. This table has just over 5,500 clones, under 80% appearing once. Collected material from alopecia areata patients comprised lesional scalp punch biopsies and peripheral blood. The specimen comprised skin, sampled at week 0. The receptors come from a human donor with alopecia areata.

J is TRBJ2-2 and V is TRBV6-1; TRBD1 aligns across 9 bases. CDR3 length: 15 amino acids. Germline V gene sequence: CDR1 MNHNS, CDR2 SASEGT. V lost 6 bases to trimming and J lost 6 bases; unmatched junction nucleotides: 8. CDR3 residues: CASRPWTGESGELFF. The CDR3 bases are TGTGCCAGCAGACCTTGGACAGGGGAGTCCGGGGAGCTGTTTTTT.

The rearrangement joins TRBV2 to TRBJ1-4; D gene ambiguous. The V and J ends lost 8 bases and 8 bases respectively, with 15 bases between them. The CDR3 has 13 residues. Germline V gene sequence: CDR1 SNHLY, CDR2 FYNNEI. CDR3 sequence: CASVVGRGEKLFF. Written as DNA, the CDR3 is TGTGCCAGCGTTGTGGGGAGAGGCGAAAAACTGTTTTTT.

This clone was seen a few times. CDR3 in amino acids: CASSLVNAGPNTEAFF. The CDR3, as DNA: TGTGCCAGCAGCTTAGTGAACGCCGGGCCTAACACTGAAGCTTTCTTT. V is TRBV7-9 and J is TRBJ1-1; D remains ambiguous. This CDR3 region has 16 residues. The germline V and J ends were trimmed by 1 base and 2 bases, with 14 bases remaining between them. CDR1 and CDR2 from the germline V gene are SEHNR and FQNEAQ (reference sequence).

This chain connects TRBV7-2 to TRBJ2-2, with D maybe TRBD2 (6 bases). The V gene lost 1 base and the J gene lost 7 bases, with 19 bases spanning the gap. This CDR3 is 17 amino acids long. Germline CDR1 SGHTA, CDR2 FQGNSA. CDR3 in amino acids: CASSLGSLVRRVGELFF. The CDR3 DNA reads TGTGCCAGCAGCTTAGGTTCTCTGGTCAGGAGGGTCGGGGAGCTGTTTTTT.

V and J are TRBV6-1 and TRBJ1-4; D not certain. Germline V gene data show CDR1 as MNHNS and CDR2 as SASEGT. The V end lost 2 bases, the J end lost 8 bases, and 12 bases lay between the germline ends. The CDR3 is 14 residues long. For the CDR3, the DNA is TGTGCCAGCAGTGAAATGCGAGGAGGGGAAAAACTGTTTTTT. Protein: CASSEMRGGEKLFF.

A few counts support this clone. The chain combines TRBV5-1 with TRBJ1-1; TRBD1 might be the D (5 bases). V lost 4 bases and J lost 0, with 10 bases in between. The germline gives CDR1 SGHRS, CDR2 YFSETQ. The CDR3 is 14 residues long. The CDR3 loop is CASSPGGMNTEAFF. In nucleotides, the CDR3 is TGCGCCAGCAGCCCGGGGGGGATGAACACTGAAGCTTTCTTT.

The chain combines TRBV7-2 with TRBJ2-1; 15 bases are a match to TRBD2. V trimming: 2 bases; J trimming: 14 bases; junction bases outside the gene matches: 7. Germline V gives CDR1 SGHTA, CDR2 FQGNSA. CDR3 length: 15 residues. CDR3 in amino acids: CASSLTGTSGGNKFF. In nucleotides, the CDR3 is TGTGCCAGCAGCTTAACCGGGACTAGCGGGGGGAATAAGTTCTTC.

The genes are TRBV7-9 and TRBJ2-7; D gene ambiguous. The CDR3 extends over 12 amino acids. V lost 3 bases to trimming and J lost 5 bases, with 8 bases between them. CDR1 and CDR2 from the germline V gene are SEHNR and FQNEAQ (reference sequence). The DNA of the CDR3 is TGTGCCAGCAGCTTTTCAGTGAACGAGCAGTACTTC. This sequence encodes CASSFSVNEQYF.

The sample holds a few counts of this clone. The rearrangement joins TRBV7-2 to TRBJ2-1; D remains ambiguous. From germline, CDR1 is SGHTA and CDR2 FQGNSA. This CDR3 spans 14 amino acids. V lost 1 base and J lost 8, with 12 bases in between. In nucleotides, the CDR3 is TGTGCCAGCAGCTTAGTCCGGAATGGGGATGAGCAGTTCTTC. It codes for CASSLVRNGDEQFF. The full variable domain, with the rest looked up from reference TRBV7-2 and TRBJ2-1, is GAGVSQSPSNKVTEKGKDVELRCDPISGHTALYWYRQSLGQGLEFLIYFQGNSAPDKSGLPSDRFSAERTGGSVSTLTIQRTQQEDSAVYLCASSLVRNGDEQFFGPGTRLTVL.